This T cell receptor beta chain is from a study of identical twins. Only healthy Caucasians were enrolled as donors. TCRdb called the 5' RACE reads again in MiXCR, with one record for every CDR3 protein. The profile shows 200,000 to 250,000 distinct CDR3 sequences, about 10% of them singletons. This clonotype came up a few times. Trimming stripped 1 base from V and 5 bases from J, with 20 bases between. The CDR3 loop spans 18 amino acids. Germline V gene sequence: CDR1 LGHNA, CDR2 YSLEER. The sequencing sample was made of memory T cells sorted from blood. The rearrangement joins TRBV4-3 to TRBJ2-2; the D gene is possibly TRBD2 (7 bases). This clonotype was obtained from a middle-aged man in good health. Here the CDR3 reads CASSQVGGASLTTGELFF. The CDR3, as DNA: TGCGCCAGCAGCCAAGTGGGGGGGGCCTCGCTTACGACCGGGGAGCTGTTTTTT.